The clone carrying this T cell receptor beta chain was detected a few times. The sample belongs to a study of blood T cell repertoires in COVID-19. About the research overall: Spain, Italy and the United States supplied samples that represented acute and convalescent COVID-19. Sample material is recorded as cDNA or gDNA derived from T cells, B-cell-depleted T cells, or PBMCs.

After removal of 2 bases from V and 4 bases from J, the junction contained 10 bases not matched to a gene. The CDR3 sequence is 17 residues long. The germline CDR1 and CDR2 sequences are SGHRS and YFSETQ. Followed over time, Seattle patients had been enrolled while infection was active. In the source study's methods: Amplified reference gene primers provided the basis for estimating nucleated cell counts. Generated by immunoSEQ multiplex PCR, the TCRdb table keeps only in-frame clones and is missing some. V, J and clone size were drawn from that table, and D and trimming were deduced from the DNA. The sample has 450,000 or so clones, about nine tenths seen once; the top ten hold around 1.5%.

The sequenced sample consisted of peripheral blood. This TCR derives from a woman between 40 and 50 years old with COVID-19, enrolled during active disease. The chain recombines TRBV5-1 with TRBJ2-1, with 9 bases aligning to TRBD2. CDR3 sequence reads: CASSLIAGVSRYNEQFF. The CDR3 DNA reads TGCGCCAGCAGCTTAATAGCGGGAGTCTCCAGATACAATGAGCAGTTCTTC.